This T cell receptor (beta chain) was documented in a study of response to subunit inactivated influenza vaccine. Germline V gives CDR1 WNHNN, CDR2 SYGVQD (reference sequence). This CDR3 comprises 14 residues. V was clipped by 3 bases and J by 2 bases, with 11 bases between them. Broader study findings: That few new T cells are recruited by each seasonal influenza vaccination was the authors' suggestion.

Each CDR3 protein is one row after TCRdb ran MiXCR on the RT-PCR reads. The profile shows roughly 700,000 distinct CDR3 sequences, around 14% of them singletons. This clonotype was seen ten or more times. What it binds is unknown. The specimen comprised PBMCs from blood, sampled 14 to 15 days before vaccination. The chain uses TRBV10-1 and TRBJ2-7; D unresolved. The source is a man between 50 and 59 years old who received an inactivated influenza vaccine. DNA for the CDR3: TGCGCCAGCAGTGAATCTGGGGTTCCCTACGAGCAGTACTTC. Translated, it gives CASSESGVPYEQYF.